The T cell receptor (beta chain) under discussion was sequenced for a study of blood T cell repertoires in COVID-19. Study-level background: Some COVID-19 samples were acute and others convalescent; all came from the United States, Italy and Spain. From T cells, B-cell-depleted T cells, or PBMCs came the material, which was cDNA or gDNA.

TCRdb's table, derived via immunoSEQ multiplex PCR, lists solely in-frame clones and lacks some. The data contain 190,000 or so clones, more than 80% of them singletons. The germline V gene has CDR1 SGHDT and CDR2 YYEEEE. Trimming shortened V by 3 bases and J by 1 base, and 13 bases separated the two germline ends. This CDR3 is 15 amino acids long. This clone is a singleton in its sample. The age range of participants was about 18 to 90 years, with residence in approximately 25 US areas. Symptom resolution, clearance, or two negative PCRs marked donors in Cohort 3 as recovered. J is TRBJ1-1 and V is TRBV5-6; the D is unclear. This sequence was found in a middle-aged man who had recovered from COVID-19. The sequenced sample consisted of PBMCs or T cells enriched from blood (not recorded which). CDR3 in amino acids: CASSSGRLRNTEAFF. The CDR3 coding sequence is TGTGCCAGCAGCTCCGGCAGGTTACGGAACACTGAAGCTTTCTTT.